This T cell receptor (beta chain) is from a study of identical twins. Study conclusions and caveats: Out-of-frame alpha sequences shared between twins exhibited an excess of low generation probability. There were fewer insertions in abundant cord blood beta clonotypes, but memory repertoires showed no such pattern. Weaker excess sharing between twins was seen in beta out-of-frame sequences.

Of note for this clonotype: Its antigen remains unknown.

This CDR3 contains 14 residues. Trimming stripped 5 bases from V and 4 bases from J, with 13 bases between. The germline V gene has CDR1 SGHNT and CDR2 YENEEA. Unique molecular identifiers were present on the cDNA, which also gained a universal primer site by template switching. TCRdb reprocessed the 5' RACE reads via MiXCR and lists one record per CDR3 protein. This sample carries under 300,000 distinct CDR3 sequences, roughly an eighth of them seen once, and the ten largest clones take roughly 4%. The same data also went into a second study, on yellow fever vaccine responses in identical twins.

The receptor comes from a woman in her late teens or twenties in good health. The V gene is TRBV11-3, the J gene TRBJ2-3, with D possibly being TRBD1 (5 bases). Sequenced material: memory (CD45RO+) T cells sorted from blood. CDR3 in amino acids: CASSSQGRADTQYF. The CDR3 nucleotides read TGTGCCAGCAGCAGCCAGGGAAGGGCAGATACGCAGTATTTT.